The sequence of this T cell receptor (beta chain) was determined in a study of shared clonotypes between healthy human individuals. Overall study context: Per donor, three plates held CD4 naive cells, three held CD4 memory, two held CD8 naive and one held CD8 memory.

Study conclusions and caveats: Naive CD4 clonotypes overlapped across a handful of donors at approximately 4.5%.

Germline assignment: CDR1 SGHRS and CDR2 YFSETQ. The trim removed 5 bases at V and 0 bases at J, leaving 5 bases unmatched. This CDR3 comprises 15 residues. Some clones are missing from TCRdb's copy, which holds only in-frame ones; the method was immunoSEQ multiplex PCR. The data hold about 2.4 million clones, with more than 90% observed a single time. This clone appeared once. Its antigen is not known. The chain uses TRBV5-1 and TRBJ2-3; 8 nucleotides match TRBD2. The sequencing input was naive CD4+ T cells sorted from blood. Subset given: CD45RA+ positively selected. This clonotype originated in a man younger than 35 in good health. CDR3: CASSHSGVSTDTQYF. The CDR3, as DNA: TGCGCCAGCAGTCATAGCGGGGTGAGCACAGATACGCAGTATTTT.